The clone carrying this T cell receptor beta chain occurred many times. Its antigen is unidentified. This specimen belongs to a study of T-cell reconstitution after alpha-beta-depleted transplantation in children. Whole-study results and caveats: T-cell numbers and diversity, one year after transplant, stemmed largely from T cells that were newly produced. As was reported, about two months after transplant, alpha-beta T cells came from several hundred expanded graft clones.

CDR3 size: 12 residues. J lost 6 bases, V lost 3 bases, and 2 bases had no gene match. Looked up from germline, CDR1 is SGHRS and CDR2 is YFSETQ. A TCRbeta library incorporating unique molecular identifiers was prepared. MiXCR was run by TCRdb on the PCR reads, yielding one entry per CDR3 protein. The table shows over 85,000 distinct CDR3 sequences, with less than 6% occurring only once. This rearrangement joins TRBV5-1 to TRBJ2-7; 8 nucleotides match TRBD1. This specimen was PBMCs, mostly from graft donor cells, taken 60 days after TCRalphabeta/CD19-depleted stem cell transplant. The sequence was obtained from a female patient aged 2-9 years who had a stem cell transplant for Fanconi anemia, so the T cells may come from the graft donor. CDR3 protein: CASSSQGAEQYF. DNA for the CDR3: TGCGCCAGCAGCTCTCAGGGGGCCGAGCAGTACTTC.